The present TCR beta chain was sequenced within a study of blood T cell repertoires in COVID-19. In the study overall: Sample material is recorded as cDNA or gDNA derived from T cells, B-cell-depleted T cells, or PBMCs.

How the authors handled the data: Estimation of nucleated cell counts was performed using reference gene primer amplification. This table comes from immunoSEQ multiplex PCR, and its TCRdb copy is limited to in-frame clones, with some not included. The DNA gave D and trimming, while V, J and clone size come from that table. The repertoire has hundreds of thousands of clones, just over 85% of them found once; the top ten carry under 1.5%. The CDR3 contains 13 residues. Trimming took 4 bases from V and 7 from J, leaving 13 bases between them. The rearrangement links TRBV12-3 or TRBV12-4 to TRBJ1-1, with D uncertain. The clonotype was recovered from a man aged 80 or over with acute or convalescent COVID-19. The sample comprised peripheral blood. The CDR3 nucleotides read TGTGCCAGCAGTTATCTTCAGGATCTTGAAGCTTTCTTT. Residues: CASSYLQDLEAFF.